The rows below give T cell receptor beta chains drawn from one sample of a study of cytomegalovirus exposure and HLA in healthy donors. Clones were sequenced by immunoSEQ multiplex PCR, and TCRdb holds only the in-frame ones, with some missing. The sample contains 150,000 to 200,000 clones, roughly 90% of which appear only once. The source material was PBMCs. These receptors were obtained from a woman under 30 in good health and CMV-seropositive. CDR3s leave out the opening cysteine and the closing phenylalanine or tryptophan. A D gene is named only where the DNA matches it firmly.

TRBV29-1	.	TRBJ2-3	SVSRTVTDTQY
TRBV28	.	TRBJ2-7	ASSLFGGLLREQY
TRBV10-3	TRBD2	TRBJ2-1	AISVGTSDYNEQF
TRBV5-1	TRBD2	TRBJ2-1	ASTGLAGAAHNEQF
TRBV11-3	TRBD2	TRBJ2-3	ASSSGGEDTQY
TRBV2	.	TRBJ2-7	ASMSGTSSYEQY
TRBV5-6	TRBD1	TRBJ2-7	ASSSRGTGLYEQY
TRBV30	.	TRBJ1-4	AWSPTGEKLF
TRBV4-3	TRBD1	TRBJ1-2	ASSHLQGRTSGYT
TRBV7-9	TRBD1	TRBJ2-5	ASSLAGGSGETQY
TRBV5-4	.	TRBJ2-2	ASSLGHAGRATGELF
TRBV7-9	.	TRBJ1-2	ASSLLYGYT
TRBV6-1	TRBD1	TRBJ2-2	ASSEQGANTGELF
TRBV7-6	.	TRBJ2-7	ASSNSALNEQY
TRBV11-2	TRBD2	TRBJ2-1	ASSSGLAPYNEQF
TRBV5-1	.	TRBJ2-2	ASSPYDRTSNTGELF
TRBV5-4	.	TRBJ1-2	ASSLGAEYGYT
TRBV7-3	.	TRBJ2-1	ASSFLLGVYNEQF
TRBV28	.	TRBJ1-5	ASSFRTAASNQPQH
TRBV11-2	TRBD1	TRBJ1-4	ATAQRQGREKLF
TRBV15	.	TRBJ1-4	ATSRDSGGVNEKLF
TRBV7-2	TRBD2	TRBJ2-1	ASSHGGTSAINEQF
TRBV10-3	TRBD1	TRBJ1-1	AISPWTGLGVRAF
TRBV5-4	TRBD1	TRBJ2-7	ASSSQGAGEQY
TRBV11-3	TRBD1	TRBJ1-1	ASSSGTGRRAF
TRBV27	.	TRBJ2-1	ASSTNNEQF
TRBV9	TRBD1	TRBJ2-1	ASSVGGTGANEQF
TRBV5-1	.	TRBJ2-1	ASSLGQFPSYNEQF
TRBV2	.	TRBJ1-1	ASTLNTEAF
TRBV19	.	TRBJ1-5	ASSTAGPYSNQPQH
TRBV5-1	.	TRBJ2-1	ASSRLGQSSYNEQF
TRBV5-1	TRBD1	TRBJ2-7	ASSLSYRGYEQY
TRBV2	TRBD2	TRBJ2-3	SRRREGRGGDTQY
TRBV4-3	TRBD1	TRBJ2-2	ASSQAHGQGANTGELF
TRBV11-2	.	TRBJ2-7	ASSSTIGTY
TRBV7-9	TRBD1	TRBJ1-1	ASSSPGQFEAF
TRBV10-3	TRBD2	TRBJ2-3	AIRRTSGRVDTQY
TRBV29-1	.	TRBJ2-2	SVVGESGELF
TRBV5-4	.	TRBJ1-4	ASSSMTGDNEKLF
TRBV28	TRBD2	TRBJ2-1	ASSYSGTYNEQF
TRBV7-3	.	TRBJ1-1	ASSSGGNTEAF
TRBV7-9	TRBD1	TRBJ2-5	ASSPGQGGETQY
TRBV28	TRBD2	TRBJ2-7	ASNPGGGEQY
TRBV9	TRBD2	TRBJ2-5	ASSVGRGGSQETQY
TRBV7-9	TRBD1	TRBJ2-3	ASSLEGARDTQY
TRBV25-1	TRBD2	TRBJ2-4	ASSQLAGGLEAKNIQY
TRBV5-1	.	TRBJ1-3	ASSLAGVSSGNTIY
TRBV28	TRBD2	TRBJ2-1	ASSLTSGSSYNEQF
TRBV4-2	TRBD1	TRBJ2-7	ASSHSGTGASEQY
TRBV5-1	.	TRBJ1-5	ASSLGVDQPQH
TRBV18	.	TRBJ2-7	ASSPGLGTYEQY
TRBV7-2	.	TRBJ1-2	ASSSNRVVGYT
TRBV9	TRBD2	TRBJ2-7	ASSVAGLAAEQY
TRBV19	TRBD2	TRBJ2-1	ASLLAGGKVDEQF
TRBV28	.	TRBJ2-1	ASSLEAKQF
TRBV15	TRBD2	TRBJ2-2	ATVGTSGKSNTGELF
TRBV10-2	.	TRBJ1-2	ASTTGNYGYT
TRBV27	TRBD2	TRBJ2-2	ASRKRASGTPHTGELF
TRBV2	TRBD1	TRBJ2-1	ANPTGTGAYNEQF
TRBV10-1	.	TRBJ2-1	ASSISRHRPYNEQF